This record concerns one T cell receptor (beta chain) sequence. The junction differs from germline at one of its ends, possibly a read error. This specimen comes from a study of blood T cell repertoires in COVID-19. Study context: The United States, Italy and Spain supplied acute and convalescent COVID-19 samples.

The V gene's germline CDR1 is MNHEY and CDR2 SVGEGT. The CDR3 runs to 13 residues. Study processing details: Amplification from reference gene primers served as the basis for estimated nucleated cell counts. Repertoires were generated with immunoSEQ multiplex PCR, while TCRdb's copy carries only in-frame clones and drops some. Clonal size and the V and J genes are those of that table, whereas D and trimming came from the DNA. The sample has about 220,000 clones, almost 85% seen once. Participant reports of clinical history set cohort assignment. This clonotype originated in a man between 40 and 49 years old who had recovered from COVID-19. The chain uses TRBV6-2 or TRBV6-3 and TRBJ1-2, with D unclear. The sample taken for sequencing was PBMCs or T cells enriched from blood (not recorded which). The CDR3 DNA sequence: TGTGCCAGCAGTCCCCGGTCCCCCTATGGTTACACCTTC. Translated: CASSPRSPYGYTF.